Sequencing of this TCR beta chain was carried out in a study of blood T cell repertoires in COVID-19 (dated by TCRdb to the early 2020s). The study in broad terms: Samples from collaborators originated in the United States, Italy and Spain and spanned both the acute and convalescent phases of COVID-19. The samples were drawn from two sources: the first 160 participants of the ongoing ImmuneRACE study, and over 950 subjects contributed by 6 global collaborators. The material from the prospective study consisted of cDNA or gDNA derived from T cells, B-cell-depleted T cells, or PBMCs. The repertoires were made available in a free public database intended to serve as a resource for research on the immune response to SARS-CoV-2. Sample metadata almost always included a de-identified subject ID, COVID-19 status, age in years and sex. Deeply sampled blood TCRbeta repertoires from subjects exposed to, actively infected with, or recovered from COVID-19 were included in the dataset. Where available, HLA class I and class II types were obtained from metadata supplied by the sample provider rather than from assay-based typing. The study at large found these results: How much clinical and demographic metadata was included differed by source and by participant, and the metadata was provided uncurated.

TCRbeta CDR3 regions were amplified from genomic DNA by means of the immunoSEQ Assay, a bias-controlled multiplex PCR. The source study handled its data this way. The number of nucleated cells in each sample was estimated by amplification of reference gene primers within the assay. To quantify the absolute abundance of each unique TCRbeta CDR3 rearrangement, sequence reads were collapsed and filtered. For each sample, productive Simpson clonality was calculated as the square root of Simpson's diversity index across productive rearrangements. Drawn from immuneACCESS, this table holds only the in-frame rearrangements with V and J called that TCRdb kept. Clones are partly lost; checked studies trace under half to an unresolved V gene and leave the rest unexplained. D and trimming were read from the DNA, whereas the V and J calls and clone size are those reported in that table. Recorded for this sample are hundreds of thousands of clones; 86% of them occurred a single time. Approximately 2% of the sample comes from the top ten.

Enrolling through a virtual design, the prospective study's participants ranged in age from roughly 18 to 89 years and lived across roughly 24 United States geographic areas. To assign participants to cohorts, the prospective study relied on clinical history that participants themselves reported in a screening survey and a study questionnaire. For ImmuneRACE Cohort 3, a participant was defined as recovered based on two consecutive negative NP/OP PCR tests, clearance by a healthcare professional, or resolution of symptoms. Mobile phlebotomists in the prospective study collected whole blood, serum and a nasopharyngeal or oropharyngeal swab from every participant. Additional blood draws and questionnaires over an approximately 2-month period could optionally be provided by prospective study participants. Blood samples from the prospective study were shipped frozen or at room temperature prior to DNA extraction.

Points on this clone: What this receptor recognizes is not known. No per-base quality is available; no much larger clone lies one base away.

This receptor was taken from a woman in her forties or fifties who had recovered from COVID-19. The specimen sequenced was PBMCs or T cells enriched from blood (not recorded which).

In nucleotide form, the sequence is TGTGCCAGCAGCCTGTTAGAAGAAGCTTTCTTT. Translated, it reads CASSLLEEAFF. This sequence uses TRBV5-6 and TRBJ1-1; the D gene is not confidently resolved. The V end loses 4 bases and the J end loses 8 bases, and a stretch of 9 bases separates them. The germline V gene provides CDR1 SGHDT and CDR2 YYEEEE. Including the terminal cysteine and phenylalanine, the CDR3 comprises 11 residues. Of the read, only the CDR3 DNA is kept; its 33 bases are in frame from base 1.